Listed below are T cell receptor beta chains from one sample, sequenced in a study of human T cells and chemical hapten exposure. TCRdb reprocessed the RACE reads with MiXCR, giving one entry per CDR3 protein. This table holds more than 65,000 distinct CDR3 sequences, 6% to 9% found once. Sequencing used whole blood, obtained in connection with sensitization to the hapten diphenylcyclopropenone (DPC). The receptors stem from a woman aged 30 to 39 with alopecia areata. Some clones in this sample may be carry-over from other donors' samples. The CDR3 runs from the conserved cysteine through the conserved F or W. The D gene is left open where the match is weak. Clone size is given as once, few, many, or a class for an expanded clone.

few	TRBV6-5	13	.	TRBJ1-2	TGTGCCAGCAGTCCCAGCAGGGTCCCTGGCTACACCTTC	CASSPSRVPGYTF
many	TRBV18	17	.	TRBJ2-6	TGTGCCAGCTCCCTCCCGGGACAAAGCTCTGGGGCCAACGTCCTGACTTTC	CASSLPGQSSGANVLTF
few	TRBV5-4	15	TRBD1	TRBJ2-3	TGTGCCAGCAGCTATGACAGGGGGCGCACAGATACGCAGTATTTT	CASSYDRGRTDTQYF
few	TRBV3-1	13	.	TRBJ1-2	TGTGCCAGCAGCCAAGGTGTCGGTCCGGTCTACACCTTC	CASSQGVGPVYTF
many	TRBV11-2	15	TRBD1	TRBJ1-1	TGTGCCAGCAGCCTGACGGGACAGCCGAACACTGAAGCTTTCTTT	CASSLTGQPNTEAFF
few	TRBV12-3/TRBV12-4	16	TRBD2	TRBJ2-7	TGTGCCAGCAGCCGTGCTAGCGGGGGGGCTAGGGACGAGCAGTACTTC	CASSRASGGARDEQYF
many	TRBV5-1	16	.	TRBJ2-6	TGCGCCAGCAGCTTGGACAGAACCTCTGGGGCCAACGTCCTGACTTTC	CASSLDRTSGANVLTF
many	TRBV10-3	14	.	TRBJ1-1	TGTGCCATCAGTGAGTCGGCGGGGGTAACTGAAGCTTTCTTT	CAISESAGVTEAFF
many	TRBV12-3/TRBV12-4	16	TRBD1	TRBJ1-2	TGTGCCAGCAGCCCATCTTTACTGGGACAGGGGAGCGGCTACACCTTC	CASSPSLLGQGSGYTF
many	TRBV6-5	17	TRBD2	TRBJ2-3	TGTGCCAGCAGTTACTCCTATTCTAGCGGAAACACAGATACGCAGTATTTT	CASSYSYSSGNTDTQYF